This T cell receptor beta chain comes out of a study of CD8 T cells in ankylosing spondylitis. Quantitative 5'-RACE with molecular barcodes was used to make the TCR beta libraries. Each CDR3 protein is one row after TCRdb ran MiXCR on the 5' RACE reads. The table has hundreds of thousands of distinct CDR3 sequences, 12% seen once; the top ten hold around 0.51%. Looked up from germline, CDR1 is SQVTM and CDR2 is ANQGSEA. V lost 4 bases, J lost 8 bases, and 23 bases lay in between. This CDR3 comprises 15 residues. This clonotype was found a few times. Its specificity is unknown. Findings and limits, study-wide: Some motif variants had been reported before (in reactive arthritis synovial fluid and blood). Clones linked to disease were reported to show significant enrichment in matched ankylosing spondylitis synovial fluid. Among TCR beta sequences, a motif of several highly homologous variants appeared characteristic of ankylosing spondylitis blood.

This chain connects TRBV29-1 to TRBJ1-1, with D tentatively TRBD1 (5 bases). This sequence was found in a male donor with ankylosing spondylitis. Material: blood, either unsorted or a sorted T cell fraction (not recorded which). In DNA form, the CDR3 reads TGCAGCGTTGCCTTGGGGCCCGAGAGGTGGAACGAAGCTTTCTTT. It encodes CSVALGPERWNEAFF.